The rows below give T cell receptor beta chains drawn from one sample of a study of T-cell reconstitution after alpha-beta-depleted transplantation in children. TCRdb fed the PCR reads into MiXCR, producing one record per CDR3 protein. The table shows 190,000 or so distinct CDR3 sequences, with roughly 7.5% occurring only once. Sequencing was performed on PBMCs from the stem cell graft donor, taken from the stem cell graft. The origin of the receptors is a human donor who donated a stem cell graft to a child with Wiskott-Aldrich syndrome. CDR3s include the opening cysteine and the closing phenylalanine or tryptophan. D genes are given only for firm matches.

>.|TRBV12-3/TRBV12-4|TRBJ1-1
CASSLYLTEAFF
>.|TRBV24-1|TRBJ2-1
CATSDSNWGAYNEQFF
>.|TRBV5-1|TRBJ1-1
CASSLLGENTEAFF
>.|TRBV4-3|TRBJ1-2
CASSPSGAGYYGYTF
>.|TRBV4-3|TRBJ2-1
CASSPSAGNEQFF
>.|TRBV30|TRBJ1-6
CAWSVARGNNSPLHF
>.|TRBV3-1|TRBJ2-2
CASSHGPKNTGELFF
>TRBD1|TRBV28|TRBJ1-4
CASSFQDRDDEKLFF
>TRBD1|TRBV7-7|TRBJ2-7
CASSLGARGEQYF
>.|TRBV3-1|TRBJ1-1
CASSQIVVVGRTEAFF
>.|TRBV20-1|TRBJ2-7
CSGLQATRDEQYF
>.|TRBV7-9|TRBJ2-1
CASSEQYEQFF
>.|TRBV20-1|TRBJ2-2
CSARGYPGELFF
>.|TRBV5-1|TRBJ1-4
CASSPGRRSEKLFF
>.|TRBV18|TRBJ2-7
CASSPSLYEQYF
>.|TRBV19|TRBJ2-7
CASSILGTPGDEQYF
>.|TRBV28|TRBJ1-4
CASSPPAGGGEKLFF
>.|TRBV12-3/TRBV12-4|TRBJ1-5
CASSLPRSGGYNQPQHF
>.|TRBV20-1|TRBJ1-2
CSALRTEPNYGYTF
>.|TRBV7-8|TRBJ1-5
CASSFLIWKGSNQPQHF
>TRBD1|TRBV12-3/TRBV12-4|TRBJ1-5
CASRPDRGSNQPQHF
>.|TRBV6-2/TRBV6-3|TRBJ2-1
CASSYNRQSLVSYNEQFF
>.|TRBV20-1|TRBJ1-6
CSSRDSSYNSPLHF
>.|TRBV7-2|TRBJ1-1
CASSFLGGTAEAFF
>.|TRBV7-2|TRBJ2-5
CASSPTETQYF
>.|TRBV20-1|TRBJ2-1
CSARDENFSSYNEQFF
>.|TRBV5-4|TRBJ1-2
CASSLDYGYTF
>.|TRBV3-1|TRBJ1-1
CAICGRTEAFF
>.|TRBV7-9|TRBJ2-1
CASSLDPGPLREQFF
>TRBD1|TRBV3-1|TRBJ1-6
CASSQEKARGQTSPLHF
>.|TRBV2|TRBJ2-7
CASQQGMHEQYF
>TRBD1|TRBV11-2|TRBJ2-7
CASSLWGPKGTGTYGQYF
>TRBD1|TRBV5-1|TRBJ2-3
CASSLVGQTDTQYF
>TRBD2|TRBV19|TRBJ2-1
CASSVRTSGRNNEQFF
>.|TRBV20-1|TRBJ1-2
CSADLNGYGYTF
>.|TRBV21-1|TRBJ2-7
CASSKGRGTREQYF
>.|TRBV5-1|TRBJ2-5
CASSSGGQETQYF
>TRBD1|TRBV20-1|TRBJ2-3
CSARPGTGARGTQYF
>.|TRBV20-1|TRBJ2-7
CSASHTGENSYEQYF
>.|TRBV6-2/TRBV6-3|TRBJ2-5
CASTSDMYQETQYF
>TRBD1|TRBV5-1|TRBJ1-2
CASSEDRAGYTF
>.|TRBV29-1|TRBJ2-5
CSVDRGKRETQYF
>.|TRBV20-1|TRBJ2-1
CSARGGSSYNEQFF
>.|TRBV5-1|TRBJ2-1
CASSRVQSSYNEQFF
>TRBD2|TRBV29-1|TRBJ2-1
CSVNIGGGNEQFF
>.|TRBV12-3/TRBV12-4|TRBJ2-1
CASSFPGPPNEQFF
>.|TRBV20-1|TRBJ2-3
CSARPQIEPGGRTDTQYF
>.|TRBV18|TRBJ1-1
CASSRGSRGGKNTEAFF
>.|TRBV29-1|TRBJ1-2
CSVEGRAPSENGYTF
>.|TRBV12-3/TRBV12-4|TRBJ2-3
CASSLFLTTQYF
>.|TRBV10-3|TRBJ2-3
CAIGATDTQYF
>.|TRBV25-1|TRBJ1-1
CASSPVGRYTEAFF
>.|TRBV12-2|TRBJ1-6
CASRLSDVDYMASPLHF
>.|TRBV12-3/TRBV12-4|TRBJ1-2
CATSGGDYGYTF